The T cell receptor (beta chain) described here comes from a study of T-cell reconstitution after alpha-beta-depleted transplantation in children. Study-level results: Newly made T cells mostly supplied T-cell counts and diversity one year after transplant.

Judged by abundance, this clonotype is medium-sized. Its target is unknown. The V gene's germline CDR1 is LGHNT and CDR2 FRNRAP. The V end lost 0 bases, the J end lost 5 bases, and 7 bases lay between the germline ends. This CDR3 has 14 amino acids. It was with unique molecular identifiers that the TCRbeta library was prepared. TCRdb redid the calling of the PCR reads with MiXCR, one entry per CDR3 protein. The sample lists about 6,800 distinct CDR3 sequences; around 16% were seen once. The chain links TRBV12-5 to TRBJ2-2, with unresolved D. The receptor was derived from a boy younger than 10 with acute lymphoblastic leukemia, due to receive a stem cell transplant. The sequencing here drew on PBMCs, taken before TCRalphabeta/CD19-depleted stem cell transplant. CDR3 nucleotides: TGTGCTAGTGGTTTGGTAATCGGGACCGGGGAGCTGTTTTTT. It translates to CASGLVIGTGELFF.